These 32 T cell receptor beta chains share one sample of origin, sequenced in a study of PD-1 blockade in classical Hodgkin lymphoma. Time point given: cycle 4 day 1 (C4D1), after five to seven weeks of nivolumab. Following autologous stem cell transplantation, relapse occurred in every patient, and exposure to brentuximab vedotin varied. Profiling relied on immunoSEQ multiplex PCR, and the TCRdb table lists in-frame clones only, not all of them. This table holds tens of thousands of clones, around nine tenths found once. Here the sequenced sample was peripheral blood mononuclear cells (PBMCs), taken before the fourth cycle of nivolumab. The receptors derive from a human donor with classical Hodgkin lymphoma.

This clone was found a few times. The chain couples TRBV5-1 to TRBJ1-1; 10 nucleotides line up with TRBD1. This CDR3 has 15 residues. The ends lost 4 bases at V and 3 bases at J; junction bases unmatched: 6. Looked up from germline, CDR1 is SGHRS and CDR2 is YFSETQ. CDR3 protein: CASSPRTGGDTEAFF. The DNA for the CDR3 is TGCGCCAGCAGCCCACGGACAGGGGGGGACACTGAAGCTTTCTTT.

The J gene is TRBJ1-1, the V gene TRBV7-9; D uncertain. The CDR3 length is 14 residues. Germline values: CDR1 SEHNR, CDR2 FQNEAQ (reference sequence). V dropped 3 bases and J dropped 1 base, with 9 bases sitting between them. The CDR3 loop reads CASSFFQTNTEAFF. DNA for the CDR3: TGTGCCAGCAGCTTTTTTCAGACGAACACTGAAGCTTTCTTT.

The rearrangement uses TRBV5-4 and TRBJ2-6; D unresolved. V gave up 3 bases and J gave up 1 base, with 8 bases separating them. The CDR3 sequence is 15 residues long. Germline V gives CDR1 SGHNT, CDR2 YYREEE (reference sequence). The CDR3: CASSSTSSGANVLTF. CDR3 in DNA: TGTGCCAGCAGCTCTACATCGTCTGGGGCCAACGTCCTGACTTTC.

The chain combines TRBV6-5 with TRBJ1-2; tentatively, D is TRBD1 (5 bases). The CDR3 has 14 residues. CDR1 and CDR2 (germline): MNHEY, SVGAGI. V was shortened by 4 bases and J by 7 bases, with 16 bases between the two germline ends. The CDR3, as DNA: TGTGCCAGCAGTTCTACCGGGGCCAAAACTGGCTACACCTTC. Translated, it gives CASSSTGAKTGYTF.

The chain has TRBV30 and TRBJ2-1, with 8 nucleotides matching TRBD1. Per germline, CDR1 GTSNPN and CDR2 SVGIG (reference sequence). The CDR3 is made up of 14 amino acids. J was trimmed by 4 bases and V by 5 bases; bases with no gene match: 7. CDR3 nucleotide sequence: TGTGCCTGGGCACCGGGACAGGATTACAATGAGCAGTTCTTC. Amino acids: CAWAPGQDYNEQFF.

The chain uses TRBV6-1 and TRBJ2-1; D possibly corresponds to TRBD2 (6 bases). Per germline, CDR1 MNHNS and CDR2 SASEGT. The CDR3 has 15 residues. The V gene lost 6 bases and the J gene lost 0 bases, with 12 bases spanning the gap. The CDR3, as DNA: TGTGCCAGCAGCCGACTAGAGAGCTCCTACAATGAGCAGTTCTTC. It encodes CASSRLESSYNEQFF.

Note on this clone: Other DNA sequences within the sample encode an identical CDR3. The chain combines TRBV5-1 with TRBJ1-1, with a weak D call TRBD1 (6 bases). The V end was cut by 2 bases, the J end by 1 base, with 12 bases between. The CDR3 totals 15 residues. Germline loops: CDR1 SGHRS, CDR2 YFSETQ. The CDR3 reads CASSLGDNSNTEAFF. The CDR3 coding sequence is TGCGCCAGCAGCTTAGGGGACAATTCGAACACTGAAGCTTTCTTT.

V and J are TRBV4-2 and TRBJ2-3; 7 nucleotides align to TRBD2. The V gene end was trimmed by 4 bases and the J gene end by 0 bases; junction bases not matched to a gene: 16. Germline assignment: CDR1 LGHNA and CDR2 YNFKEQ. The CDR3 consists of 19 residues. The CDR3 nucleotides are TGTGCCAGCAGCCGGACTTTGGTTGGGGGGGGAACTAGCACAGATACGCAGTATTTT. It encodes CASSRTLVGGGTSTDTQYF.

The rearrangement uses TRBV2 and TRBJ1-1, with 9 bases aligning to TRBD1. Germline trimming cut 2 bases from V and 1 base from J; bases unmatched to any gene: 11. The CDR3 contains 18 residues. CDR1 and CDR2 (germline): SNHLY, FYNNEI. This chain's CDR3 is CASSESGQGTLGNTEAFF. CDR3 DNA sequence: TGTGCCAGCAGTGAATCCGGACAGGGGACTTTAGGGAACACTGAAGCTTTCTTT.

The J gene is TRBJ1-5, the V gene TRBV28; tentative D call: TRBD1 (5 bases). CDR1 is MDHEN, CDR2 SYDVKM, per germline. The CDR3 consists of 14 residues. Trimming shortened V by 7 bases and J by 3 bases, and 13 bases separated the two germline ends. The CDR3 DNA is TGTGCCAGCACCCCCGGGGGGAACAATCAGCCCCAGCATTTT. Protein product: CASTPGGNNQPQHF.

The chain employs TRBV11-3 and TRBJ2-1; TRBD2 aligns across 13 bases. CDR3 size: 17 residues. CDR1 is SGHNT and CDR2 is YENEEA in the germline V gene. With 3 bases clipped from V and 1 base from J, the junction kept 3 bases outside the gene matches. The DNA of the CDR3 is TGTGCCAGCAGCTTTACTAGCGGGGGGGGTTCCTACAATGAGCAGTTCTTC. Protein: CASSFTSGGGSYNEQFF.

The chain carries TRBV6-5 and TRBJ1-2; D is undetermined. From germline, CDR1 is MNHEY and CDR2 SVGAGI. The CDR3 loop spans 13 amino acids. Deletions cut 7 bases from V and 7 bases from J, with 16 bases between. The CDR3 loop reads CASTGRSPGGYTF. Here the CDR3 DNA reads TGTGCCAGCACCGGCAGGAGCCCCGGTGGCTACACCTTC.

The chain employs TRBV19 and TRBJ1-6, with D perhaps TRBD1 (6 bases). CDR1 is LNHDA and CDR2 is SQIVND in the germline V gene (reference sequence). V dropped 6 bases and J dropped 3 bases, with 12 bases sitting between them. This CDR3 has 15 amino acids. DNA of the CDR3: TGTGCCAGTAGGGGGACACAAGACTATAATTCACCCCTCCACTTT. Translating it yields CASRGTQDYNSPLHF.

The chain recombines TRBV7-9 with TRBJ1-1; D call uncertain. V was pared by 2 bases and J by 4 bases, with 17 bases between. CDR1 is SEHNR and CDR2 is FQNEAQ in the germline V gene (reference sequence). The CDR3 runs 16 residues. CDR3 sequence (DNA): TGTGCCAGCAGCTTATTTACTTTTCTGGGAAGCACTGAAGCTTTCTTT. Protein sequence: CASSLFTFLGSTEAFF.

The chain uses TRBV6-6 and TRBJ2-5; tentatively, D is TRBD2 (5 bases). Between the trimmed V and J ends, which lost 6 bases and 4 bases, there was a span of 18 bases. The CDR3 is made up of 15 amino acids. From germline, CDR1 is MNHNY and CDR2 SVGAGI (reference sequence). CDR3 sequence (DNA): TGTGCCAGCAGCAAAAGCCCCATAGAGGGAGAGACCCAGTACTTC. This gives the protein CASSKSPIEGETQYF.

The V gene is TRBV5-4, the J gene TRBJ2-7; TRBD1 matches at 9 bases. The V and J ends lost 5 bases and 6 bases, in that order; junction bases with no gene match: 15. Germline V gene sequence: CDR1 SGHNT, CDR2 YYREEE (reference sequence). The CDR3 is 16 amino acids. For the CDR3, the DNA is TGTGCCAGCAGTCTTGACCTACCGGGACAGGGAACCGAGCAGTACTTC. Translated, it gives CASSLDLPGQGTEQYF. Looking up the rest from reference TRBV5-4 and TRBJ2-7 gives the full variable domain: ETGVTQSPTHLIKTRGQQVTLRCSSQSGHNTVSWYQQALGQGPQFIFQYYREEENGRGNFPPRFSGLQFPNYSSELNVNALELDDSALYLCASSLDLPGQGTEQYFGPGTRLTVT.

The chain's CDR3 is CASSGQRGGSTDTQYF. DNA for the CDR3: TGCGCCAGCAGCGGCCAGCGGGGGGGAAGCACAGATACGCAGTATTTT. The chain recombines TRBV5-1 with TRBJ2-3, with 10 nucleotides matching TRBD2. The CDR3 totals 16 residues. With 4 bases clipped from V and 0 bases from J, the junction kept 5 bases outside the gene matches. The germline CDR1 and CDR2 sequences are SGHRS and YFSETQ.

In nucleotides, the CDR3 is TGTGCCAGCAGGACCGGTCCCAAATCGTACGAGCAGTACTTC. This codes for CASRTGPKSYEQYF. The chain combines TRBV6-1 with TRBJ2-7; the D is unclear. The V gene lost 6 bases and the J gene lost 4 bases, with 16 bases spanning the gap. The CDR3 sequence is 14 residues long. The germline gives CDR1 MNHNS, CDR2 SASEGT.

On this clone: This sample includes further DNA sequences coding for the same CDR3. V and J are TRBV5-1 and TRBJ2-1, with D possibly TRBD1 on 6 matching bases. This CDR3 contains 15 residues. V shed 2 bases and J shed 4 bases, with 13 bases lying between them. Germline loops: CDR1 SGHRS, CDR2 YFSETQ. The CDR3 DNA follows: TGCGCCAGCAGCTTATCCGGACAGAGTTACAATGAGCAGTTCTTC. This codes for CASSLSGQSYNEQFF. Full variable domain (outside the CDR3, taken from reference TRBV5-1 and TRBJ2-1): KAGVTQTPRYLIKTRGQQVTLSCSPISGHRSVSWYQQTPGQGLQFLFEYFSETQRNKGNFPGRFSGRQFSNSRSEMNVSTLELGDSALYLCASSLSGQSYNEQFFGPGTRLTVL.

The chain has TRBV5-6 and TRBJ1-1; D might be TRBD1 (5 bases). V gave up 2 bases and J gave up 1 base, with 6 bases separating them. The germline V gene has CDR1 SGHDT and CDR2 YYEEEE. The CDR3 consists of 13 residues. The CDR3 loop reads CASSFRENTEAFF. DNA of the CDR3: TGTGCCAGCAGCTTCAGGGAGAACACTGAAGCTTTCTTT.

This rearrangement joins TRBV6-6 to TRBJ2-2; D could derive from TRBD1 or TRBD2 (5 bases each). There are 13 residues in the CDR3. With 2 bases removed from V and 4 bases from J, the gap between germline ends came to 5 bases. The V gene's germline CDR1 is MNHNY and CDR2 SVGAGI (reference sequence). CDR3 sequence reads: CASSYGGTGELFF. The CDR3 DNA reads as TGTGCCAGCAGTTACGGGGGCACCGGGGAGCTGTTTTTT.

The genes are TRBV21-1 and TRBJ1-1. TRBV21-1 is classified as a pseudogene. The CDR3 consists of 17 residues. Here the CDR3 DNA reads TGTGCCAGCAGCAAAGGGGCGCACGGACCCCCGCGGGCTGAAGCTTTCTTT. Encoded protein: CASSKGAHGPPRAEAFF.

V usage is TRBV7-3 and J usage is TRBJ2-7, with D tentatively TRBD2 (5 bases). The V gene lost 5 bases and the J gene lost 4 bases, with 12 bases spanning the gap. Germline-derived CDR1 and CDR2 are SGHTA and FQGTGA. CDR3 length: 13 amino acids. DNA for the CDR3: TGTGCCAGCAGCCCCACCCGGGGATACGAGCAGTACTTC. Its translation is CASSPTRGYEQYF.

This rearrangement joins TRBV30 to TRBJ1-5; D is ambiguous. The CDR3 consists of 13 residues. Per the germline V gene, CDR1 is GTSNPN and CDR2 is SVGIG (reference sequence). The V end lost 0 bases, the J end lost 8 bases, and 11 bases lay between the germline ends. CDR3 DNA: TGTGCCTGGAGTGTGTTTGGGAGGGAGCCCCAGCATTTT. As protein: CAWSVFGREPQHF.

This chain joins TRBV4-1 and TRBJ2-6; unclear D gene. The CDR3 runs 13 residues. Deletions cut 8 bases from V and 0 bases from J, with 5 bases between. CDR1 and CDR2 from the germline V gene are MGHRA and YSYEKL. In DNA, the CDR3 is TGCGCCAGCCGTAACTCTGGGGCCAACGTCCTGACTTTC. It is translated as CASRNSGANVLTF.

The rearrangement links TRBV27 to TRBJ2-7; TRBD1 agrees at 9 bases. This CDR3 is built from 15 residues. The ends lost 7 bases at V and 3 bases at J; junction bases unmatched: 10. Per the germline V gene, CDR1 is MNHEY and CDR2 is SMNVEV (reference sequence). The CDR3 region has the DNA TGTGCCAGCAACCGGATGGGACAGGGCGTCTACGAGCAGTACTTC. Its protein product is CASNRMGQGVYEQYF.

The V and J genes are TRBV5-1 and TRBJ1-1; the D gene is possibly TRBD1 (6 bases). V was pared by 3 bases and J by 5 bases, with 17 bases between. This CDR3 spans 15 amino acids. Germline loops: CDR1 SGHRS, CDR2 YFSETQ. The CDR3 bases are TGCGCCAGCAGCTCCACCGGGGGCGCCGAAACTGAAGCTTTCTTT. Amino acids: CASSSTGGAETEAFF.

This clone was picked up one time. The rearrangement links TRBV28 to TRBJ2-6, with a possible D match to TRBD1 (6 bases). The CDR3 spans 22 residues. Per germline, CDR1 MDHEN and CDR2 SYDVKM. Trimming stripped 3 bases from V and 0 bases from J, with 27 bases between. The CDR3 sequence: CASSFSRDIWWQAYSGANVLTF. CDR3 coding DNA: TGTGCCAGCAGTTTTAGTCGGGACATCTGGTGGCAAGCTTACTCTGGGGCCAACGTCCTGACTTTC.

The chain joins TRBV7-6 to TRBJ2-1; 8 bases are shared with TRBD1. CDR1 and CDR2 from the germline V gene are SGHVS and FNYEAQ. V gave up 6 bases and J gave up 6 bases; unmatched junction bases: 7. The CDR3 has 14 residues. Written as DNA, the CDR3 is TGTGCCAGCAGTGGGTGGACAGGGCCCAATGAGCAGTTCTTC. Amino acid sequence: CASSGWTGPNEQFF. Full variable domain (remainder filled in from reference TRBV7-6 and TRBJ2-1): GAGVSQSPRYKVTKRGQDVALRCDPISGHVSLYWYRQALGQGPEFLTYFNYEAQQDKSGLPNDRFSAERPEGSISTLTIQRTEQRDSAMYRCASSGWTGPNEQFFGPGTRLTVL.

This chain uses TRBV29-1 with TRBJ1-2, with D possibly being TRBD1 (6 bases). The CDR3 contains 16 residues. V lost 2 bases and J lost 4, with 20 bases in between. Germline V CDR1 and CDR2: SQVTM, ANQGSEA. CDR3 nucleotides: TGCAGCGTTGAATCTCCCGAGGGGGGCCCCCTCTATGGCTACACCTTC. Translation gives CSVESPEGGPLYGYTF. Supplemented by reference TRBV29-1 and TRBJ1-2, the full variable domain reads SAVISQKPSRDICQRGTSLTIQCQVDSQVTMMFWYRQQPGQSLTLIATANQGSEATYESGFVIDKFPISRPNLTFSTLTVSNMSPEDSSIYLCSVESPEGGPLYGYTFGSGTRLTVV.

This CDR3 is CASSARTSGGPETQYF. The CDR3 nucleotides are TGTGCCAGCAGCGCGCGGACTAGCGGGGGCCCAGAGACCCAGTACTTC. V gene TRBV9 combines with J gene TRBJ2-5, with 13 bases matching TRBD2. Germline trimming cut 3 bases from V and 4 bases from J; bases unmatched to any gene: 6. Germline lookup yields CDR1 SGDLS and CDR2 YYNGEE. The CDR3 loop spans 16 amino acids.

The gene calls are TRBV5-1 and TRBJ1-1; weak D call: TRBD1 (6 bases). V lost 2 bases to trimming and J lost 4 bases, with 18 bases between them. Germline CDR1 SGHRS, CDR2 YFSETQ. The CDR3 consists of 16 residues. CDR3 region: CASSLVVRGLGTEAFF. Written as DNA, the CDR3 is TGCGCCAGCAGCTTAGTCGTACGGGGGCTGGGCACTGAAGCTTTCTTT.